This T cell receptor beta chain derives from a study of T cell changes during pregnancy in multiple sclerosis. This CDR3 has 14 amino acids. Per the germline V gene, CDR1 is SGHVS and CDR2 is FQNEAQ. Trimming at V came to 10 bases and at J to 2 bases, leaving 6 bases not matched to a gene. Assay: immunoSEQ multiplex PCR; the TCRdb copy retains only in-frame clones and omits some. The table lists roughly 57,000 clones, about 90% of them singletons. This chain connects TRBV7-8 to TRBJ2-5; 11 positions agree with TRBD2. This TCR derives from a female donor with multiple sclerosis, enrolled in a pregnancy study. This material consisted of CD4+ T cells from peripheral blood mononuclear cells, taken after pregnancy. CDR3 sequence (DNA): TGTGCCACTCAACTAGCGGGGGTTCAAGAGACCCAGTACTTC. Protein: CATQLAGVQETQYF.